This entry concerns a single T cell receptor beta chain. No antigen is known for it. The V gene's germline CDR1 is ENHRY and CDR2 SYGVKD. This CDR3 is built from 15 residues. V was trimmed by 3 bases and J by 3 bases, leaving 12 bases between them. Profiled with immunoSEQ multiplex PCR; TCRdb holds only in-frame clones, not every one. The data hold some 24,000 clones, with approximately 85% observed a single time. The sample originates from a study of graft-versus-host responses after intestinal transplantation. Across the study: Isolated intestinal, liver-intestinal, or multivisceral transplants had been given to the recipients.

Study conclusions and caveats: Early post-transplant HvG declines were associated with peak circulating GvH clone levels. Allografts of patients with graft-donor T cell macrochimerism showed high graft-versus-host to host-versus-graft clone ratios. Marrow from the recipient contained GvH clones, some of which had appeared first in ileum or blood.

This chain links TRBV10-3 with TRBJ2-1; a weak D match, TRBD1 (5 bases). Sequenced material: PBMCs, taken more than 450 days after intestinal transplant. This clonotype was sampled from a human patient who received an intestinal transplant, so some T cells may come from the graft donor. CDR3: CAISEAGQDYNEQFF. Here the CDR3 DNA reads TGTGCCATCAGTGAAGCAGGGCAAGACTACAATGAGCAGTTCTTC.